This is a list of T cell receptor beta chains from one sample in a study of regulatory T cells in long-lasting Graves disease. TCRdb ran MiXCR on the multiplex PCR reads and lists one entry per CDR3 protein. Of roughly 500,000 distinct CDR3 sequences in the sample, roughly 13% were seen once. These sequences were also reported in another study, on T cells in Graves' hyperthyroidism and ophthalmopathy.

Material: peripheral blood mononuclear cells (PBMCs), obtained at new diagnosis, from a patient treated with antithyroid drugs. The source of these receptors is a man aged 25 to 40 with Graves disease. CDR3s include the opening cysteine and the closing phenylalanine or tryptophan. A D gene is named only where the DNA matches it firmly. Clone size is stated in some rows and not others, as once, few, many or a class when expanded.

TRBJ2-3,-,TRBV11-2,many,CASSRSMGTDTQYF,TGTGCCAGCAGCCGATCCATGGGCACAGATACGCAGTATTTT
TRBJ1-1,-,TRBV30,few,CAWSVTGYENTEAFF,TGTGCCTGGAGTGTAACGGGATACGAAAACACTGAAGCTTTCTTT
TRBJ1-5,-,TRBV28,many,CASSFPNESNQPQHF,TGTGCCAGCAGTTTCCCTAATGAGAGCAATCAGCCCCAGCATTTT
TRBJ1-1,-,TRBV6-4,-,CASSRRETFGPEAFF,TGTGCCAGCAGTCGACGGGAAACTTTTGGACCTGAAGCTTTCTTT
TRBJ2-1,-,TRBV19,-,CASSPFMLGNEQFF,TGTGCCAGTTCCCCCTTCATGTTGGGTAATGAGCAGTTCTTC
TRBJ2-7,TRBD2,TRBV7-8,many,CASRVREGSYEQYF,TGTGCCAGCCGCGTCCGGGAGGGATCCTACGAGCAGTACTTC
TRBJ2-2,-,TRBV6-1,many,CASSGQVTTGELFF,TGTGCCAGCAGTGGGCAGGTCACCACCGGGGAGCTGTTTTTT
TRBJ2-3,TRBD2,TRBV5-1,-,CASSWGTSGRPDTQYF,TGCGCCAGCAGCTGGGGGACTAGCGGGAGGCCTGATACGCAGTATTTT
TRBJ2-3,-,TRBV12-3/TRBV12-4,many,CASSRLADTQYF,TGTGCCAGCAGCCGGTTAGCAGATACGCAGTATTTT
TRBJ2-1,TRBD2,TRBV12-3/TRBV12-4,many,CASIGDGRTSGINEQFF,TGTGCCAGCATAGGGGACGGCAGGACTAGCGGGATAAATGAGCAGTTCTTC
TRBJ2-5,-,TRBV20-1,-,CSVKRDDRETQYF,TGCAGTGTTAAGCGCGACGACCGAGAGACCCAGTACTTC
TRBJ2-2,-,TRBV2,many,CASSDEMNTGELFF,TGTGCCAGCAGTGATGAGATGAACACCGGGGAGCTGTTTTTT
TRBJ2-1,TRBD1,TRBV29-1,many,CSASGQAYNEQFF,TGCAGCGCATCGGGACAGGCCTACAATGAGCAGTTCTTC
TRBJ2-7,TRBD2,TRBV7-2,many,CASRPSSGVQVEQYF,TGTGCCAGCAGGCCCTCTAGCGGAGTTCAAGTGGAGCAGTACTTC
TRBJ2-1,-,TRBV27,few,CASSSNGRRNNEQFF,TGTGCCAGCAGTAGTAACGGAAGGAGGAACAATGAGCAGTTCTTC
TRBJ2-7,-,TRBV4-1,-,CASSRVGLGSYEQYF,TGCGCCAGCAGCCGCGTAGGGTTGGGTTCGTACGAGCAGTACTTC
TRBJ1-1,-,TRBV11-1,-,CASSSLRQLNTESFF,-
TRBJ2-7,-,TRBV14,-,CASSQDYADPYEQYF,TGTGCCAGCAGCCAAGATTATGCAGACCCCTACGAGCAGTACTTC
TRBJ2-7,-,TRBV6-1,few,CASSYEQYF,TGTGCCAGTTCCTACGAGCAGTACTTC
TRBJ1-1,-,TRBV30,few,CAWSPLGGAAFF,TGTGCCTGGAGCCCTCTGGGAGGCGCGGCTTTCTTT
TRBJ1-4,TRBD1,TRBV11-2,many,CASSWTGNEKLFF,TGTGCCAGCAGCTGGACAGGGAATGAAAAACTGTTTTTT
TRBJ2-7,-,TRBV27,many,CASSLGTRPYEQYF,TGTGCCAGCAGTTTGGGGACACGGCCCTACGAGCAGTACTTC
TRBJ2-1,TRBD1,TRBV19,-,CASSSDRARDEQFF,TGTGCCAGTAGTTCAGACAGGGCCCGGGATGAGCAGTTCTTC
TRBJ1-2,-,TRBV9,-,CASNASPLKTENGYTF,TGTGCCAGCAACGCTAGTCCCCTAAAGACTGAGAATGGCTACACCTTC
TRBJ1-6,TRBD1,TRBV6-1,many,CASRTRDSLNNSPLHF,TGTGCCAGCAGGACCCGGGACAGCCTCAATAATTCACCCCTCCACTTT
TRBJ1-4,TRBD1,TRBV19,-,CASSPRDRNEKLVF,TGTGCCAGTAGTCCCCGGGACAGAAATGAAAAACTGGTTTTT
TRBJ2-3,-,TRBV11-3,many,CASSLDDWADTQYF,TGTGCCAGCAGCTTAGATGACTGGGCGGATACGCAGTATTTT
TRBJ2-2,-,TRBV12-3/TRBV12-4,-,CASAVPGELFF,TGTGCCAGCGCGGTTCCCGGGGAGCTGTTTTTT
TRBJ2-7,TRBD2,TRBV7-2,many,CASSLGLAGLLEQYF,TGTGCCAGCAGCTTAGGACTAGCGGGCCTCTTGGAGCAGTACTTC
TRBJ2-5,TRBD1,TRBV12-3/TRBV12-4,many,CASSGQGMRETQYF,TGTGCCAGCAGCGGACAGGGAATGAGGGAGACCCAGTACTTC
TRBJ2-7,-,TRBV15,many,CATSRDWRDSGIYEQYF,TGTGCCACCAGCAGAGATTGGAGGGACAGTGGAATCTACGAGCAGTACTTC
TRBJ2-5,-,TRBV3-1,-,CASSQEEEGRETQYF,TGTGCCAGCAGCCAAGAGGAGGAGGGTCGAGAGACCCAGTACTTC
TRBJ2-7,-,TRBV28,many,CASSLPRGGYEQYF,TGTGCCAGCAGTTTACCACGTGGGGGCTACGAGCAGTACTTC
TRBJ1-4,-,TRBV12-3/TRBV12-4,many,CASSFGRGSTNEKLFF,TGTGCCAGCAGTTTCGGGAGGGGATCAACTAATGAAAAACTGTTTTTT
TRBJ1-3,-,TRBV29-1,many,CSGSHRNTIYF,TGCAGCGGTTCCCACAGGAACACCATATATTTT
TRBJ1-1,TRBD1,TRBV6-5,many,CASSYPGGNTEAFF,TGTGCCAGCAGTTATCCAGGGGGGAACACTGAAGCTTTCTTT
TRBJ2-7,-,TRBV20-1,few,CSARARFSYEQYF,TGCAGTGCTAGAGCCCGGTTTTCCTACGAGCAGTACTTC
TRBJ2-1,-,TRBV5-1,few,CASSLAGQPGEQFF,TGCGCCAGCAGCTTGGCCGGGCAGCCGGGTGAGCAGTTCTTC
TRBJ2-5,-,TRBV10-3,few,CAISESGSLGRSTQYF,TGTGCCATTAGTGAGTCGGGATCCCTGGGGAGATCCACCCAGTACTTC
TRBJ2-4,-,TRBV2,many,CATMGVAKNIQYF,TGTGCCACCATGGGGGTAGCCAAAAACATTCAGTACTTC
TRBJ2-1,TRBD2,TRBV20-1,many,CSARTPRGGSYNEQFF,TGCAGTGCTAGGACTCCCCGCGGCGGGAGTTACAATGAGCAGTTCTTC
TRBJ1-1,-,TRBV7-9,-,CASSLAPAMNTEAFF,TGTGCCAGCAGCTTAGCCCCGGCCATGAACACTGAAGCTTTCTTT
TRBJ2-7,TRBD2,TRBV10-3,-,CAISESGLAGSYEQYF,TGTGCCATCAGTGAGTCGGGACTAGCGGGGTCCTACGAGCAGTACTTC
TRBJ2-5,-,TRBV2,many,CASSGIRSGETQYF,TGTGCCAGCAGTGGAATTAGGTCAGGGGAGACCCAGTACTTC